Below, one T cell receptor beta chain is given with its context. Its antigen remains unidentified. The record originates from a study of cytomegalovirus exposure and HLA in healthy donors. Study as a whole: According to later analysis, the same platform produced the 120 validation and over 600 first-cohort repertoires. Findings and limits, study-wide: CMV antigen specificity of three CMV-associated chains was confirmed in vitro.

The repertoire was sequenced with immunoSEQ multiplex PCR; TCRdb's copy has only in-frame clones and lacks some. Of over 85,000 clones listed, around 87% are singletons. In germline, CDR1 is SGHNT, CDR2 YYREEE (reference sequence). The germline V and J ends were trimmed by 0 bases and 0 bases, with 9 bases remaining between them. CDR3 length equals 15 residues. The donors were part of the validation cohort, which consisted of more than 90 subjects and was separate from the first cohort of 666 subjects. The sequencing sample was made of PBMCs. This TCR was sampled from a young woman in good health and CMV-seropositive. This rearrangement joins TRBV5-4 to TRBJ2-5; TRBD2 is a possible D gene (6 bases). The CDR3 coding sequence is TGTGCCAGCAGCTTGGGTGGGGACTACCAAGAGACCCAGTACTTC. It translates to CASSLGGDYQETQYF.